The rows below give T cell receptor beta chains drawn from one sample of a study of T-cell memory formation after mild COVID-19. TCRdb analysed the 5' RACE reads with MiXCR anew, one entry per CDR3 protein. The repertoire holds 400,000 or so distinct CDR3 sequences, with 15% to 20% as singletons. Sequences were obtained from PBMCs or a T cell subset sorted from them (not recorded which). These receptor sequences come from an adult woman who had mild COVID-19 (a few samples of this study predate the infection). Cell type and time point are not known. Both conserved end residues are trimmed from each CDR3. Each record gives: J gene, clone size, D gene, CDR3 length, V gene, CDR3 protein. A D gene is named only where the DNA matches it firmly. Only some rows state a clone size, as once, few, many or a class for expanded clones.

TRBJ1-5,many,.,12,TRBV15,ATSNRRGIQPQH
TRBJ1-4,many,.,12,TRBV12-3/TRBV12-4,ASSLARPEEKLF
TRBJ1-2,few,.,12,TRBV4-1,ASSQEWGTQGYT
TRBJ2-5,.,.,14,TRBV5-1,ASSLVGAALQETQY
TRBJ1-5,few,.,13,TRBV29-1,SVAEDYGGNQPQH
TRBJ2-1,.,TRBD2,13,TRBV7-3,ASSPSGGTLREQF
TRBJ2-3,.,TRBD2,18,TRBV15,ATSNTPGLAGAWVTDTQY
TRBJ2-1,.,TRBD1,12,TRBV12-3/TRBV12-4,ASIQGGPYNEQF
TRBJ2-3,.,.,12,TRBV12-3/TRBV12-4,ASSSRGEGDTQY
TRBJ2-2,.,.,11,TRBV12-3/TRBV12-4,ASSSAGHGELF
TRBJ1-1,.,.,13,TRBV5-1,ASRWGHFGDTEAF
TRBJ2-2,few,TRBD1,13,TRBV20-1,SAMGTGKDTGELF
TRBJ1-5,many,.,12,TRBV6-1,ASSGQYSNQPQH
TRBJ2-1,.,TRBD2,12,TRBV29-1,SVLAAGGYNEQF
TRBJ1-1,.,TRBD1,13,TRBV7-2,ASSLETGVNTEAF
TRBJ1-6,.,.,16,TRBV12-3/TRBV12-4,ASSFQGRGLTIHSPLH
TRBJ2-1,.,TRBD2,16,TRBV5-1,ASSSELLRAGGPLEQF
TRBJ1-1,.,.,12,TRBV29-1,SVGLERPNTEAF
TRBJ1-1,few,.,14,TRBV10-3,AISEVKAAANTEAF
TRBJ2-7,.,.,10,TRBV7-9,ASSLGPPEEY
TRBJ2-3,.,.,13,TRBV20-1,SAHQRVAATDTQY
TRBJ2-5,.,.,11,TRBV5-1,ASSLVAGETQY
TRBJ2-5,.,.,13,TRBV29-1,SALLRITGEETQY
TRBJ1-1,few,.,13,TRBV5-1,ASNKREAAGSEAF
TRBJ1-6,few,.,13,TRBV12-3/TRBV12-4,ASSFQRHYNSPLH
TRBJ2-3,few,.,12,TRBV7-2,ASSTKAGADTQY
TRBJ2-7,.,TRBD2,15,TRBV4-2,ASSPLAGGPSGYEQY
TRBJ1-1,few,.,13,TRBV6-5,ASSPSGSMNTEAF
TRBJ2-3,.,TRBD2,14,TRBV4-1,ASSQPPGLATDTQY
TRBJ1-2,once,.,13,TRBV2,ASSEAPRPGLTYT
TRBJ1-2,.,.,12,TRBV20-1,SARSGNPALGYT
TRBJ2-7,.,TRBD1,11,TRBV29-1,SVDPGQGYEQY
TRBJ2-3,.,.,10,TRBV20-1,SAWTRTDTQY
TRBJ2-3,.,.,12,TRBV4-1,ASSKNRVSDTQY
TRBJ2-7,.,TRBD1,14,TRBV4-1,ASSLGTGQNFYEQY
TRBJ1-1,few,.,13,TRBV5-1,ASSPQGPPDTEAF
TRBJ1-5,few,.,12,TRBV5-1,ASSPGHREGPQH
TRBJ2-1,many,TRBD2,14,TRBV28,ASSSPLAGGDNEQF
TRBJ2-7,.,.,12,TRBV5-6,ASSLSQGNYEQY
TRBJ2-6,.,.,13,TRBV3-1,ASSPLLYGANVLT
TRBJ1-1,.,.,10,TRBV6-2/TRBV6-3,ASLRRNTEAF
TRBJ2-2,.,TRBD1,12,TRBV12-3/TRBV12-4,ASIMTRGPGELF
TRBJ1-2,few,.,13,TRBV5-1,ASSSGQGWDYGYT
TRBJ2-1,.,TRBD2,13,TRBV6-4,ASSGSGGTYNEQF
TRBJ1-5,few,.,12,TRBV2,ASKEGQSNQPQH
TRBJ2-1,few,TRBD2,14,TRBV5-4,ASSLQRGASYNEQF
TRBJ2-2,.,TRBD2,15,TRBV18,ASSSLPGLLTAGELF
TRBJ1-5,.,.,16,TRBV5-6,ASSIKGVGIYSNQPQH
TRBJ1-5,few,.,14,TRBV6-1,ASRVVDMLSNQPQH
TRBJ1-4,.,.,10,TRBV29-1,SVEAWDEKLF
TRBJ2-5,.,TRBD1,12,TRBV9,ASSAGQGSETQY
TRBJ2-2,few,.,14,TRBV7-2,ASSLDGGGFTGELF
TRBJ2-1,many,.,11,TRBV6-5,ASSSSSYNEQF